Given below is one TCR beta chain in context. The sample comes from a study of OX40 agonist ivuxolimab in advanced cancers. Only in-frame clones appear in the TCRdb table, and some are missing; sequencing was by immunoSEQ multiplex PCR. The repertoire consists of over 150,000 clones, with approximately 94% occurring once and the leading ten covering around 0.31%. V lost 7 bases and J 0 bases, leaving 13 bases between the germline ends. Germline CDR1 and CDR2: MNHNS and SASEGT. The CDR3 consists of 14 residues. This chain uses TRBV6-1 with TRBJ2-7; unclear D gene. The sample was CD4+ or CD8+ T cells sorted from blood, taken in a trial of the OX40 agonist ivuxolimab. This clonotype was sampled from an adult with an advanced solid tumor such as melanoma, head and neck, liver or kidney cancer. The CDR3 spells CASTGGGSSYEQYF. In DNA, the CDR3 is TGTGCCAGCACCGGCGGTGGTAGCTCCTACGAGCAGTACTTC.